This T cell receptor (beta chain) stems from a study of blood T cells in healthy people across ages. Germline V gene lookup returns CDR1 SGHTA and CDR2 FQGNSA. V was trimmed by 8 bases and J by 0 bases, leaving 16 bases between them. There are 15 residues in the CDR3. A second PCR, run for roughly 7 to 12 cycles, used a sample-barcoded 5' primer plus a J-beta primer mix. Every individual sample yielded 2.5 million or more paired-end reads (each containing CDR3). TCRdb independently ran MiXCR on the 5' RACE reads; one entry per CDR3 protein. This table has some 1,500,000 distinct CDR3 sequences, roughly 43% appearing once.

The chain joins TRBV7-2 to TRBJ1-1; possible D gene TRBD1, 6 bases. The clonotype originates from a woman under 30 in good health. Sequencing was carried out using blood. This CDR3 reads CASGYNRAMNTEAFF. The CDR3 nucleotides are TGTGCCAGCGGCTACAACAGGGCGATGAACACTGAAGCTTTCTTT.